This T cell receptor (beta chain) derives from a study of blood T cell repertoires in COVID-19. The germline V gene has CDR1 SGHRS and CDR2 YFSETQ. V dropped 0 bases and J dropped 4 bases, with 11 bases sitting between them. The CDR3 covers 15 residues. The table lists this clone with a few counts. Some clones are missing from TCRdb's copy, which holds only in-frame ones; the method was immunoSEQ multiplex PCR. The sample contains 150,000 to 200,000 clones, approximately 86% of which appear only once. This receptor was identified in an elderly woman in a cohort sampled during active or convalescent COVID-19. The chain joins TRBV5-1 to TRBJ1-3; a possible D gene is TRBD1 (5 bases). Sequencing was done on a sample of peripheral blood. CDR3 loop: CASSLVPGLGNTIYF. CDR3 DNA sequence: TGCGCCAGCAGCTTGGTTCCGGGACTAGGAAACACCATATATTTT.